The entry that follows covers one TCR beta chain sequence. What it binds is not known. The data were taken from a study of vaccination effects on CD4 cells after COVID-19. V was trimmed by 3 bases and J by 4 bases, leaving 15 bases between them. This CDR3 is 16 amino acids long. The germline V gene encodes CDR1 SEHNR and CDR2 FQNEAQ (reference sequence). General study results and limits: Small numbers of convalescent patients limited the study. It also lacked early post-infection timepoints.

TCRdb's table, derived via immunoSEQ multiplex PCR, lists solely in-frame clones and lacks some. The top ten clones hold 3% of a sample with 50,000 to 75,000 clones, roughly 80% of them seen once. Following culture for about 11 days, CD4+ T cells were isolated. Half the medium was swapped for IL-2 medium on days 3 and 7. The genes are TRBV7-9 and TRBJ1-4, with a tentative D call TRBD1 (6 bases). This sequence was found in a human donor who received a COVID-19 vaccine. This specimen consisted of CD4+ T cells from PBMCs cultured without peptide, obtained before COVID-19 vaccination. CDR3 nucleotides: TGTGCCAGCAGCTTGACCAGGGGTTATGGTAATGAAAAACTGTTTTTT. Translating gives CASSLTRGYGNEKLFF.